These T cell receptor beta chains were read from a single sample in a study of cytomegalovirus exposure and HLA in healthy donors. The data were produced by immunoSEQ multiplex PCR, yet TCRdb's version contains in-frame clones alone and is incomplete. The sample yields tens of thousands of clones, 75% to 85% seen once. Sample: PBMCs. These receptors were taken from a man in his 70s in good health and CMV-seropositive. Both conserved end residues are part of each CDR3. D genes are given only for firm matches. Expanded clones get a size class; other rows say once, few or many, or leave the size out.

abundance,v_gene,j_gene,d_gene,CDR3aa,CDR3nt
NA,TRBV11-2,TRBJ1-1,NA,CASSSTGMRTEAFF,TGTGCCAGCAGCTCTACAGGGATGAGAACTGAAGCTTTCTTT
once,TRBV21-1,TRBJ2-7,NA,CASSKQGTADSEQYF,TGTGCCAGCAGCAAACAGGGGACGGCTGACTCCGAGCAGTACTTC
NA,TRBV6-1,TRBJ2-1,TRBD1,CASSATGAYNEQFF,TGTGCCAGCAGTGCTACAGGGGCGTACAATGAGCAGTTCTTC
few,TRBV10-3,TRBJ1-1,NA,CAISGQVSNTEAFF,TGTGCCATCAGTGGACAGGTCTCCAACACTGAAGCTTTCTTT
NA,TRBV6-5,TRBJ2-5,TRBD2,CASSRTSGQETQYF,TGTGCCAGCAGCCGGACTAGCGGGCAAGAGACCCAGTACTTC
NA,TRBV7-9,TRBJ2-1,NA,CASSSFGGGSYNEQFF,TGTGCCAGCAGCTCGTTTGGGGGGGGCTCTTACAATGAGCAGTTCTTC
few,TRBV19,TRBJ2-3,NA,CASSTQGTDTQYF,TGTGCCAGTAGTACACAGGGCACAGATACGCAGTATTTT
NA,TRBV5-1,TRBJ2-7,NA,CASSLLASYEQYF,TGCGCCAGCAGCTTGTTAGCTAGCTACGAGCAGTACTTC
NA,TRBV6-6,TRBJ1-5,NA,CASRPTGSGNQPQHF,TGTGCCAGCAGACCAACAGGGTCTGGGAATCAGCCCCAGCATTTT
NA,TRBV9,TRBJ2-1,TRBD2,CASSPWASGGPTYNEQFF,TGTGCCAGCAGCCCCTGGGCTAGCGGGGGTCCTACCTACAATGAGCAGTTCTTC
NA,TRBV15,TRBJ2-1,TRBD2,CATLGGYNEQFF,TGTGCCACCTTGGGAGGGTACAATGAGCAGTTCTTC
NA,TRBV11-2,TRBJ2-6,NA,CASRSRDNSGANVLTF,TGTGCCAGCAGATCAAGGGACAACTCTGGGGCCAACGTCCTGACTTTC
NA,TRBV11-2,TRBJ1-5,NA,CASSKQGAQPQHF,TGTGCCAGCAGCAAACAGGGCGCTCAGCCCCAGCATTTT
NA,TRBV7-6,TRBJ2-5,NA,CASSLARGPQETQYF,TGTGCCAGCAGCTTAGCCAGGGGACCCCAGGAGACCCAGTACTTC
NA,TRBV7-8,TRBJ2-1,TRBD2,CASSLAEGGVAGGTQQFF,TGTGCCAGCAGCTTAGCGGAGGGAGGGGTAGCGGGGGGCACCCAGCAGTTCTTC
NA,TRBV19,TRBJ1-1,NA,CASTPQGLTEAFF,TGTGCCAGTACCCCACAGGGCCTCACTGAAGCTTTCTTT
NA,TRBV7-2,TRBJ2-7,NA,CASSAQGNEQYF,TGTGCCAGCAGCGCACAGGGTAACGAGCAGTACTTC
NA,TRBV4-2,TRBJ2-7,TRBD2,CASSRQTSGGLYEQYF,TGTGCCAGCAGCCGACAGACTAGCGGGGGGCTCTACGAGCAGTACTTC
NA,TRBV5-1,TRBJ2-3,NA,CASSLDSSTDTQYF,TGCGCCAGCAGCCTGGACTCGAGCACAGATACGCAGTATTTT
NA,TRBV5-1,TRBJ2-7,TRBD1,CASSRQGGISYEQYF,TGCGCCAGCAGTAGACAGGGGGGGATTTCCTACGAGCAGTACTTC
NA,TRBV11-2,TRBJ2-5,NA,CASSPRGTQYF,TGTGCCAGCAGCCCTCGAGGGACCCAGTACTTC
NA,TRBV11-2,TRBJ2-1,NA,CASSLNRDNEQFF,TGTGCCAGCAGCCTCAACAGGGACAATGAGCAGTTCTTC
few,TRBV28,TRBJ2-1,TRBD2,CASSPRLAGYNEQFF,TGTGCCAGCAGTCCTCGACTAGCGGGATACAATGAGCAGTTCTTC
NA,TRBV5-6,TRBJ2-3,NA,CASSFSSGTDTQYF,TGTGCCAGCAGCTTTTCGTCGGGCACAGATACGCAGTATTTT
NA,TRBV5-1,TRBJ2-1,NA,CASSPRASSSYNEQFF,TGCGCCAGCAGCCCTCGCGCGTCGAGCTCCTACAATGAGCAGTTCTTC
few,TRBV5-6,TRBJ2-7,NA,CASSPAQRVPYEQYF,TGTGCCAGCAGCCCGGCCCAGCGCGTACCCTACGAGCAGTACTTC
few,TRBV19,TRBJ2-7,NA,CASSSGQMRSYEQYF,TGTGCCAGTAGTTCAGGACAGATGAGGTCCTACGAGCAGTACTTC
once,TRBV6-4,TRBJ2-6,NA,CASSDSSSSGANVLTF,TGTGCCAGCAGTGACTCGTCCAGCTCTGGGGCCAACGTCCTGACTTTC
NA,TRBV19,TRBJ1-5,NA,CASSLARGNQPQHF,TGTGCCAGTAGTTTAGCGAGAGGCAATCAGCCCCAGCATTTT
NA,TRBV10-3,TRBJ2-7,TRBD2,CAISGPSGSNSGQYF,TGTGCCATCAGTGGGCCTAGCGGGAGTAACTCTGGGCAGTACTTC
NA,TRBV5-1,TRBJ2-7,NA,CASSLASMTPYEQYF,TGCGCCAGCAGCTTGGCTTCGATGACTCCCTACGAGCAGTACTTC
few,TRBV10-3,TRBJ1-2,NA,CAISPGIYGYTF,TGTGCCATCAGTCCAGGGATTTATGGCTACACCTTC
NA,TRBV5-4,TRBJ2-7,TRBD2,CASSLELGGAGYEQYF,TGTGCCAGCAGCTTGGAACTCGGGGGGGCCGGGTACGAGCAGTACTTC
NA,TRBV6-5,TRBJ1-3,NA,CASSPSTVLGNTIYF,TGTGCCAGCAGTCCGTCGACAGTTCTTGGAAACACCATATATTTT
NA,TRBV7-2,TRBJ1-6,NA,CASSERSSYNSPLHF,TGTGCCAGCAGCGAAAGGAGCTCCTATAATTCACCCCTCCACTTT
NA,TRBV7-6,TRBJ2-2,NA,CASSLGGGAKTGELFF,TGTGCCAGCAGCTTAGGAGGGGGGGCCAAAACCGGGGAGCTGTTTTTT
NA,TRBV5-6,TRBJ2-7,NA,CASSFPGDEQYF,TGTGCCAGCAGCTTTCCAGGGGACGAGCAGTACTTC
NA,TRBV7-8,TRBJ1-1,NA,CASSLVWPNTEAFF,TGTGCCAGCAGCTTAGTGTGGCCCAACACTGAAGCTTTCTTT
once,TRBV27,TRBJ2-3,TRBD2,CASRPWEGKTDTQYF,TGTGCCAGCAGGCCGTGGGAGGGGAAGACAGATACGCAGTATTTT
NA,TRBV6-1,TRBJ1-6,NA,CASSERGTGFHSPLHF,TGTGCCAGCAGTGAAAGGGGAACAGGGTTTCATTCACCCCTCCACTTT
NA,TRBV6-1,TRBJ2-5,TRBD1,CASSAMTGGRETQYF,TGTGCCAGCAGTGCGATGACAGGGGGCAGAGAGACCCAGTACTTC
NA,TRBV5-1,TRBJ2-4,NA,CASSGTSAKNIQYF,TGCGCCAGCTCCGGGACTTCGGCCAAAAACATTCAGTACTTC
NA,TRBV2,TRBJ2-5,NA,CASSEFGGIETQYF,TGTGCCAGCAGTGAATTTGGCGGCATCGAGACCCAGTACTTC
NA,TRBV11-1,TRBJ2-7,NA,CASSSQSGHEQYF,TGTGCCAGCAGCTCACAATCAGGCCACGAGCAGTACTTC
NA,TRBV6-5,TRBJ2-3,NA,CATQRGITTDTQYF,TGTGCCACCCAGAGGGGGATCACCACAGATACGCAGTATTTT
NA,TRBV5-1,TRBJ1-4,TRBD1,CASSGQGASLGEKLFF,TGCGCCAGCTCGGGACAGGGGGCGAGTTTAGGAGAAAAACTGTTTTTT
NA,TRBV2,TRBJ2-7,TRBD2,CASSKTSATYEQYF,TGTGCCAGCAGTAAGACTAGCGCCACCTACGAGCAGTACTTC
NA,TRBV4-2,TRBJ2-2,NA,CASSQDEATAGELFF,TGTGCCAGCAGCCAAGATGAAGCGACCGCCGGGGAGCTGTTTTTT
once,TRBV2,TRBJ1-2,TRBD1,CASRLDRVDYGYTF,TGTGCCAGCAGGTTGGACAGGGTTGACTATGGCTACACCTTC
few,TRBV5-4,TRBJ1-1,NA,CASSPGTLNTEAFF,TGTGCCAGCAGCCCCGGGACATTGAACACTGAAGCTTTCTTT
NA,TRBV29-1,TRBJ2-7,NA,CSVLRQEDSYEQYF,TGCAGCGTCCTAAGACAGGAGGACTCCTACGAGCAGTACTTC
once,TRBV4-1,TRBJ1-6,NA,CASSRGTEYNSPLHF,TGCGCCAGCAGCCGAGGGACTGAGTATAATTCACCCCTCCACTTT